The 19 T cell receptor beta chains in this list originate from one sample, sequenced in a study of CXCR3-negative and CXCR3-positive naive CD8 T cells. The authors prepared UMI-labeled TRB cDNA libraries by 5' RACE. One entry per CDR3 protein, without DNA, is what TCRdb gives after re-calling the 5' RACE reads. The table for this sample gives about 92,000 distinct CDR3 sequences. Antigens of these TCRs are unknown. Study findings and constraints: Higher TRB CDR3 hydrophobicity marked CXCR3-positive naive cells relative to CXCR3-negative naive cells.

Sequenced input: naive CXCR3+ CD8+ T cells from blood. As to subset: CD45RO-CCR7+CD27+CD95- naive CD8+ T cells expressing CXCR3 (TNR3+). These receptors were collected from a human donor in good health. Some clones in this sample may be carry-over from other donors' samples.

This rearrangement joins TRBV20-1 to TRBJ2-2; TCRdb's D gene call, TRBD2, goes unchecked for lack of DNA. There are 14 residues in the CDR3. Germline CDR1 reads DFQATT; CDR2 reads SNEGSKA (reference sequence). The CDR3 here is CSARASGDTGELFF.

The chain has TRBV7-6 and TRBJ1-1; without DNA, the TCRdb call of TRBD1 cannot be checked. The germline gives CDR1 SGHVS, CDR2 FNYEAQ. This CDR3 is built from 13 residues. The CDR3 region is CASSFPGGTEAFF.

The chain employs TRBV29-1 and TRBJ1-1; TCRdb's D gene call, TRBD1, goes unchecked for lack of DNA. CDR3 size: 13 residues. Per germline, CDR1 SQVTM and CDR2 ANQGSEA. The CDR3 protein is CSVSGDGDTEAFF.

The chain has TRBV28 and TRBJ2-7. Germline V CDR1 and CDR2: MDHEN, SYDVKM. This CDR3 is 12 amino acids long. The chain's CDR3 is CASSLRKYEQYF. Combining the CDR3 with reference TRBV28 and TRBJ2-7 gives the whole variable domain DVKVTQSSRYLVKRTGEKVFLECVQDMDHENMFWYRQDPGLGLRLIYFSYDVKMKEKGDIPEGYSVSREKKERFSLILESASTNQTSMYLCASSLRKYEQYFGPGTRLTVT.

This CDR3 is CASSLGNQETQYF. The V call is TRBV7-6, the J call TRBJ2-5. Germline CDR1 is SGHVS and CDR2 is FNYEAQ. This CDR3 contains 13 residues. Full variable domain (missing parts from reference TRBV7-6 and TRBJ2-5): GAGVSQSPRYKVTKRGQDVALRCDPISGHVSLYWYRQALGQGPEFLTYFNYEAQQDKSGLPNDRFSAERPEGSISTLTIQRTEQRDSAMYRCASSLGNQETQYFGPGTRLLVL.

The rearrangement joins TRBV4-3 to TRBJ2-2; TCRdb gives TRBD2 as the D gene, but with no DNA this cannot be confirmed. Germline V gives CDR1 LGHNA, CDR2 YSLEER. The CDR3 sequence is 13 residues long. The CDR3 loop is CASSGRNTGELFF.

The V gene is TRBV28, the J gene TRBJ2-1; TCRdb indicates TRBD1, and absent DNA this call remains unverified. The CDR3 runs 15 residues. CDR1 is MDHEN and CDR2 is SYDVKM in the germline V gene. CDR3 residues: CAGRGIRGGPDEQFF.

This chain links TRBV29-1 with TRBJ2-7. Per germline, CDR1 SQVTM and CDR2 ANQGSEA. The CDR3 runs to 11 residues. The CDR3 here is CSGRAGGEQYF.

The rearrangement joins TRBV6-4 to TRBJ2-3; no DNA is available, so the TRBD1 call from TCRdb remains unchecked. Germline lookup yields CDR1 MRHNA and CDR2 SNTAGT. CDR3 length: 16 amino acids. The CDR3 loop reads CASSDSGTGGADTQYF.

The chain has TRBV10-3 and TRBJ2-3; checking the TCRdb D call of TRBD1 is not possible without DNA. The germline CDR1 and CDR2 sequences are ENHRY and SYGVKD. This CDR3 has 15 amino acids. The CDR3 spells CAISENRDLTDTQYF.

This sequence joins TRBV7-3 and TRBJ2-1; the D call from TCRdb, TRBD2, cannot be confirmed without DNA. The CDR3 extends over 15 amino acids. Germline CDR1 is SGHTA and CDR2 is FQGTGA. CDR3 region: CASSLGSGTLNEQFF.

V and J are TRBV4-1 and TRBJ1-2; no DNA is available, so the TRBD1 call from TCRdb remains unchecked. CDR3 length: 16 residues. In germline, CDR1 is MGHRA, CDR2 YSYEKL. The CDR3 is CASSQVFQGEHYGYTF.

This chain links TRBV28 with TRBJ1-5; TCRdb lists TRBD1, though no DNA is available to test this call. This CDR3 region has 16 residues. Germline values: CDR1 MDHEN, CDR2 SYDVKM. CDR3 in amino acids: CASRGFTRVSNQPQHF.

The genes are TRBV6-6 and TRBJ1-4. Germline lookup yields CDR1 MNHNY and CDR2 SVGAGI (reference sequence). The CDR3 spans 14 residues. CDR3 loop: CASSYLISAEKLFF.

The chain links TRBV12-3 or TRBV12-4 to TRBJ2-7; TCRdb designates TRBD1, a call that cannot be tested without DNA. This CDR3 is 15 amino acids long. This chain's CDR3 is CASSPPGQGAYEQYF.

The genes are TRBV3-1 and TRBJ1-5; TCRdb returns TRBD1, unconfirmable since there is no DNA. Looked up from germline, CDR1 is LGHDT and CDR2 is YNNKEL (reference sequence). The CDR3 has 14 residues. The CDR3 protein is CASSPGVSNQPQHF.

The V gene is TRBV28, the J gene TRBJ2-1; checking the TCRdb D call of TRBD1 is not possible without DNA. Germline V gene lookup returns CDR1 MDHEN and CDR2 SYDVKM. The CDR3 spans 15 residues. The CDR3 region is CASSLRGQGRNEQFF. Filled out from reference TRBV28 and TRBJ2-1, the complete variable domain reads DVKVTQSSRYLVKRTGEKVFLECVQDMDHENMFWYRQDPGLGLRLIYFSYDVKMKEKGDIPEGYSVSREKKERFSLILESASTNQTSMYLCASSLRGQGRNEQFFGPGTRLTVL.

The chain recombines TRBV5-1 with TRBJ2-2. Germline CDR1 and CDR2: SGHRS and YFSETQ. The CDR3 contains 12 residues. The CDR3 loop reads CASSLSDRELFF.

This rearrangement joins TRBV14 to TRBJ2-7. Germline V CDR1 and CDR2: SGHDN, FVKESK. The CDR3 has 11 residues. The CDR3 spells CASSQAYEQYF.